These 13 T cell receptor beta chains were sequenced from one sample in a study of molecular identifiers for immune sequencing clone quantification. MiXCR was run by TCRdb on the PCR reads, yielding one entry per CDR3 protein. The sample includes about 9,800 distinct CDR3 sequences, 15% to 20% of them seen just once. Sequencing was carried out using naive CD8+ T cells from blood, with Jurkat cell RNA spiked in. Described subset: FACS-sorted CD8+CD4-CCR7+CD45RA+ naive T cells. All receptors derive from a human donor in good health. Some libraries in this study had Jurkat cell RNA spiked in.

In this sample, this clonotype turned up many times. The V and J genes are TRBV12-3 or TRBV12-4 and TRBJ2-7; 11 nucleotides line up with TRBD1. V shed 3 bases, J shed 2 bases, and the junction held 3 bases outside the gene matches. There are 15 residues in the CDR3. The CDR3 loop is CASSLQGQGAYEQYF. CDR3 bases: TGTGCCAGCAGTTTGCAGGGACAGGGGGCCTACGAGCAGTACTTC.

This clonotype was picked up many times. The rearrangement links TRBV27 to TRBJ2-7, with D possibly TRBD1 on 6 matching bases. Germline V gene sequence: CDR1 MNHEY, CDR2 SMNVEV (reference sequence). Trimming took 6 bases from V and 4 from J, leaving 19 bases between them. This CDR3 is built from 15 residues. The CDR3 bases are TGTGCCAGCAGCCCTACCGGGACACCTACTTACGAGCAGTACTTC. Its translation is CASSPTGTPTYEQYF.

By sample fraction, this clonotype is medium-sized. This chain links TRBV7-6 with TRBJ2-7; D is perhaps TRBD2 (6 bases). The CDR3 consists of 17 residues. Trimming shortened V by 1 base and J by 1 base, and 17 bases separated the two germline ends. The germline gives CDR1 SGHVS, CDR2 FNYEAQ. The CDR3 region is CASSLVVGGNPSYEQYF. DNA of the CDR3: TGTGCCAGCAGCTTAGTAGTCGGGGGTAACCCTTCCTACGAGCAGTACTTC.

On this clonotype: A much larger clone is a single base away; this may be a read error. The chain employs TRBV14 and TRBJ2-1; 11 nucleotides match TRBD2. The germline gives CDR1 SGHDN, CDR2 FVKESK. The length of the CDR3 is 17 residues. The CDR3 region is CASSQGLAVSSHNEQFF. CDR3 in DNA: TGTGCCAGCAGCCAGGGACTAGCGGTGAGCTCCCACAATGAGCAGTTCTTC.

This clonotype is classed as medium-sized. The chain joins TRBV7-2 to TRBJ2-1, with TRBD1 matching 8 bases. The CDR3 sequence is 15 residues long. CDR1 is SGHTA, CDR2 FQGNSA, per germline. Trimming removed 0 bases from V and 7 bases from J; junction bases left unmatched: 5. In DNA, the CDR3 is TGTGCCAGCAGCTTAGCTCCAGGACAGGGAAATGAGCAGTTCTTC. It specifies CASSLAPGQGNEQFF.

This clonotype is classed as medium-sized. V is TRBV9 and J is TRBJ1-4; 7 nucleotides agree with TRBD1. The germline CDR1 and CDR2 sequences are SGDLS and YYNGEE. J gave up 8 bases and V 0 bases, and 7 bases lay outside the gene matches. The CDR3 covers 15 residues. The CDR3 sequence: CASSVDRQGREKLFF. CDR3 bases: TGTGCCAGCAGCGTAGACCGACAGGGAAGAGAAAAACTGTTTTTT.

The rearrangement joins TRBV28 to TRBJ1-4; 7 nucleotides align to TRBD1. The CDR3 has 16 residues. The germline V gene encodes CDR1 MDHEN and CDR2 SYDVKM. Unmatched junction bases numbered 9, after V lost 4 bases and J lost 4 bases. In nucleotides, the CDR3 is TGTGCCAGCAGTTCGGGACAGCGATACATTAATGAAAAACTGTTTTTT. It encodes CASSSGQRYINEKLFF. Drawing the rest from reference TRBV28 and TRBJ1-4, the complete variable domain is DVKVTQSSRYLVKRTGEKVFLECVQDMDHENMFWYRQDPGLGLRLIYFSYDVKMKEKGDIPEGYSVSREKKERFSLILESASTNQTSMYLCASSSGQRYINEKLFFGSGTQLSVL.

Points on this clonotype: A read error may produce the germline difference seen at one junction end. V is TRBV7-9 and J is TRBJ2-7; D remains unclear. Germline assignment: CDR1 SEHNR and CDR2 FQNEAQ (reference sequence). This CDR3 comprises 14 residues. Here the CDR3 reads CASSLQILSYEQCF. The CDR3 coding sequence is TGTGCCAGCAGCTTACAGATTTTATCCTACGAGCAGTGCTTC.

This clonotype rates as medium-sized. The V gene is TRBV28, the J gene TRBJ2-1; maybe TRBD1 (6 bases). The V gene lost 3 bases and the J gene lost 12 bases, with 12 bases spanning the gap. The CDR3 extends over 12 amino acids. Germline-derived CDR1 and CDR2 are MDHEN and SYDVKM. The CDR3 region is CASSLIQGPQFF. For the CDR3, the DNA is TGTGCCAGCAGTTTGATACAGGGCCCGCAGTTCTTC. Together with reference TRBV28 and TRBJ2-1, the CDR3 gives the full variable domain: DVKVTQSSRYLVKRTGEKVFLECVQDMDHENMFWYRQDPGLGLRLIYFSYDVKMKEKGDIPEGYSVSREKKERFSLILESASTNQTSMYLCASSLIQGPQFFGPGTRLTVL.

Ten or more counts support this clonotype. The chain links TRBV27 to TRBJ2-3, with TRBD2 matching 8 bases. The trim removed 9 bases at V and 0 bases at J, leaving 5 bases unmatched. Germline values: CDR1 MNHEY, CDR2 SMNVEV (reference sequence). The CDR3 is 14 amino acids. The CDR3 loop reads CASASGLSTDTQYF. The CDR3 coding sequence is TGTGCCAGTGCTAGCGGGTTAAGCACAGATACGCAGTATTTT.

This clonotype showed up just once. The junction differs from germline at one of its ends, possibly a read error. The rearrangement joins TRBV12-3 or TRBV12-4 to TRBJ2-5; D gene unclear. The CDR3 is made up of 15 amino acids. CDR3 in amino acids: CASSFGPDGQEAQYF. DNA of the CDR3: TGTGCCAGCAGTTTTGGACCGGACGGGCAAGAGGCCCAGTACTTC.

This clonotype was detected many times. The chain combines TRBV20-1 with TRBJ2-7; D remains unclear. Germline V lookup: CDR1 DFQATT, CDR2 SNEGSKA (reference sequence). Trimming removed 3 bases at V and 3 bases at J, with 6 bases between. CDR3 length: 11 residues. In DNA form, the CDR3 reads TGCAGTGCTAGGGATGGCTACGAGCAGTACTTC. The encoded protein is CSARDGYEQYF.

This clonotype ranks as medium-sized. V gene TRBV6-2 or TRBV6-3 combines with J gene TRBJ2-3; D is uncertain. Germline V lookup: CDR1 MNHEY, CDR2 SVGEGT. The CDR3 spans 13 residues. Between the trimmed V and J ends, which lost 5 bases and 6 bases, there was a span of 12 bases. The CDR3 region has the DNA TGTGCCAGCAGTCGGACGACGAGGGATACGCAGTATTTT. As protein: CASSRTTRDTQYF.